The sequence of this TCR beta chain was determined in a study of blood T cell repertoires in COVID-19. Sequencing was performed with immunoSEQ multiplex PCR; in TCRdb, only in-frame clones are kept and a portion is missing. This table holds roughly 270,000 clones, 88% found once. The germline V gene has CDR1 MNHEY and CDR2 SVGAGI. This CDR3 region has 13 residues. V was clipped by 8 bases and J by 4 bases, with 15 bases between them. This clone was counted between two and nine times. This TCR was recovered from a man younger than 30 with active or convalescent COVID-19. This sequence joins TRBV6-5 and TRBJ2-7; weak D call: TRBD1 (6 bases). The specimen sequenced was peripheral blood. Here the CDR3 DNA reads TGTGCCAGCCGGACAGAGTCCTCTTACGAGCAGTACTTC. This translates into CASRTESSYEQYF.